Following are 9 T cell receptor beta chains from one sample sequenced in a study of T-cell memory formation after mild COVID-19. TCRdb re-called the 5' RACE reads through MiXCR, storing one row per CDR3 protein. The sample records roughly 150,000 distinct CDR3 sequences, roughly 15% being singletons. Input material: PBMCs or a T cell subset sorted from them (not recorded which). The receptors were sampled from an adult woman who had mild COVID-19 (a few samples of this study predate the infection). Cell type and time point are not known.

This clonotype was seen a few times. The genes are TRBV29-1 and TRBJ2-3, with 7 bases lining up with TRBD1. From germline, CDR1 is SQVTM and CDR2 ANQGSEA. J lost 4 bases, V lost 4 bases, and 11 bases had no gene match. There are 15 residues in the CDR3. The CDR3 spells CSVALGQATSDTQYF. The CDR3 DNA reads TGCAGCGTTGCCCTAGGACAGGCGACGTCAGATACGCAGTATTTT.

This clonotype was detected only a few times. The chain's CDR3 is CSARDTRGLGEKLFF. The DNA for the CDR3 is TGCAGTGCTAGAGATACCCGGGGTCTTGGAGAAAAACTGTTTTTT. The chain couples TRBV20-1 to TRBJ1-4; D is uncertain. V lost 0 bases and J lost 8, with 16 bases in between. CDR1 and CDR2 (germline): DFQATT, SNEGSKA (reference sequence). The CDR3 extends over 15 amino acids.

The rearrangement uses TRBV7-9 and TRBJ1-6, with 9 bases lining up with TRBD1. Germline CDR1 is SEHNR and CDR2 is FQNEAQ (reference sequence). The V and J ends lost 5 bases and 9 bases, in that order; junction bases with no gene match: 5. This CDR3 is 14 amino acids long. Here the CDR3 reads CASSPGTGSSPLHF. In DNA form, the CDR3 reads TGTGCCAGCAGCCCCGGGACAGGGTCTTCACCCCTCCACTTT.

There are a few counts of this clonotype. The chain links TRBV7-3 to TRBJ2-7; TRBD2 matches at 7 bases. The length of the CDR3 is 15 residues. Germline CDR1 and CDR2: SGHTA and FQGTGA. Unmatched junction bases numbered 10, after V lost 4 bases and J lost 4 bases. DNA for the CDR3: TGTGCCAGCAGCTCCCTGGCGGGAGCCCGATACGAGCAGTACTTC. It encodes CASSSLAGARYEQYF.

This clonotype was seen a few times. The rearrangement joins TRBV19 to TRBJ2-6; possibly TRBD1 for D (6 bases). V lost 5 bases and J lost 4, with 9 bases in between. Germline CDR1 is LNHDA and CDR2 is SQIVND (reference sequence). This CDR3 region has 14 residues. As DNA, the CDR3 is TGTGCCAGTAGTCCAGGGGCCGGGGCCAACGTCCTGACTTTC. Amino acids: CASSPGAGANVLTF.

This clonotype was seen more than once but under ten times. The CDR3 loop reads CASSYTTRTDTQYF. The CDR3 bases are TGCGCCAGCAGTTATACCACACGCACAGATACGCAGTATTTT. The rearrangement uses TRBV5-1 and TRBJ2-3; D remains ambiguous. Trimming removed 5 bases at V and 1 base at J, with 11 bases between. The CDR3 consists of 14 residues. The germline gives CDR1 SGHRS, CDR2 YFSETQ.

This clonotype was observed a handful of times. The V gene is TRBV5-1, the J gene TRBJ1-6; the match to TRBD1 covers 9 bases. Germline CDR1 is SGHRS and CDR2 is YFSETQ. Trimming at V came to 2 bases and at J to 7 bases, leaving 4 bases not matched to a gene. The CDR3 runs to 15 residues. CDR3: CASSFWTGENSPLHF. DNA of the CDR3: TGCGCCAGCAGCTTCTGGACAGGGGAGAATTCACCCCTCCACTTT.

This clonotype came up a few times. The genes are TRBV7-6 and TRBJ2-5; D might be TRBD1 (5 bases). The CDR3 runs 14 residues. V lost 2 bases to trimming and J lost 4 bases, with 11 bases between them. CDR1 is SGHVS, CDR2 FNYEAQ, per germline. The CDR3 loop is CASSLPQGPETQYF. In nucleotides, the CDR3 is TGTGCCAGCAGCTTACCGCAGGGCCCAGAGACCCAGTACTTC.

This clonotype was detected a few times. The CDR3 bases are TGCGCCAGCAGCTTGGGACAGCCGTCCTACAATGAGCAGTTCTTC. It translates to CASSLGQPSYNEQFF. The chain has TRBV5-1 and TRBJ2-1, with TRBD1 as a possible D gene (5 bases). The germline V and J ends were trimmed by 0 bases and 1 base, with 8 bases remaining between them. The germline gives CDR1 SGHRS, CDR2 YFSETQ. The CDR3 loop spans 15 amino acids.